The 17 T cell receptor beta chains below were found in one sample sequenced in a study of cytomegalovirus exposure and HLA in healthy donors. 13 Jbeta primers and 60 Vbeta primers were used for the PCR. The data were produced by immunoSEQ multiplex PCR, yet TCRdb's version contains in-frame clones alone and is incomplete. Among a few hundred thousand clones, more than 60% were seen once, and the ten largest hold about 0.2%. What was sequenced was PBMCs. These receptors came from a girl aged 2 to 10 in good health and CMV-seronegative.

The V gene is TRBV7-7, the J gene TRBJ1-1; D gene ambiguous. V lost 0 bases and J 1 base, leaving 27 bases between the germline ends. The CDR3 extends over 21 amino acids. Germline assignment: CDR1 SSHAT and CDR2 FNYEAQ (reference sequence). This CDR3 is CASSLAGRFGLYTPPNTEAFF. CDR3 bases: TGTGCCAGCAGCTTAGCGGGTCGTTTTGGACTCTATACTCCACCGAACACTGAAGCTTTCTTT.

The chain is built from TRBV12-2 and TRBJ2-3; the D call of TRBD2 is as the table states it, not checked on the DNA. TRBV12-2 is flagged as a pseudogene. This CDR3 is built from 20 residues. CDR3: CASRRPGTSGPPPGTDTQYF. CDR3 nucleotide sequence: TGTGCAAGTCGCCGTCCCGGGACTAGCGGCCCCCCGCCAGGCACAGATACGCAGTATTTT.

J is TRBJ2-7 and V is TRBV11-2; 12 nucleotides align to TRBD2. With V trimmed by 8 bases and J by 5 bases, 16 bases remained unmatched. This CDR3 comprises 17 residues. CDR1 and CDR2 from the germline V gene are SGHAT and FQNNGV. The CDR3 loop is CASDRLAGGRGRNEQYF. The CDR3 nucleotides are TGTGCCAGCGATCGGCTAGCGGGAGGGAGGGGCAGGAACGAGCAGTACTTC.

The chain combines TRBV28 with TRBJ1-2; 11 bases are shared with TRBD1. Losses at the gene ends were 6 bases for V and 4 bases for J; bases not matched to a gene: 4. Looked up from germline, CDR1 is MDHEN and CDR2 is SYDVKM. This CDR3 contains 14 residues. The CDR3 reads CASRGQGDSYGYTF. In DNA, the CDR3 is TGTGCCAGCAGGGGACAGGGGGATAGCTATGGCTACACCTTC.

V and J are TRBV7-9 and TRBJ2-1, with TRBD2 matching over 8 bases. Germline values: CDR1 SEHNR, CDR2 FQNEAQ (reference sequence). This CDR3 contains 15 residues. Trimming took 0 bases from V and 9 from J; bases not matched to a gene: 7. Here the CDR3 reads CASSLAAAGEGEQFF. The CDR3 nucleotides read TGTGCCAGCAGCTTAGCGGCAGCGGGGGAGGGTGAGCAGTTCTTC.

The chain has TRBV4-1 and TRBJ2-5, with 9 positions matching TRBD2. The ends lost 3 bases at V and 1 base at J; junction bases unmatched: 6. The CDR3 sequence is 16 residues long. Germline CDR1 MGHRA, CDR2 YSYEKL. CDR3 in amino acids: CASSQGREGFQETQYF. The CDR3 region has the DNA TGCGCCAGCAGCCAGGGGCGGGAGGGTTTCCAAGAGACCCAGTACTTC.

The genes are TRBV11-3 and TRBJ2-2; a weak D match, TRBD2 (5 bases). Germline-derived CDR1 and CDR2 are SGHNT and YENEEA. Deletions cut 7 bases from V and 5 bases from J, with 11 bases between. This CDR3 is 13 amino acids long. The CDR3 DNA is TGTGCCAGCATGGGCCCGGGGACCGGGGAGCTGTTTTTT. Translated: CASMGPGTGELFF.

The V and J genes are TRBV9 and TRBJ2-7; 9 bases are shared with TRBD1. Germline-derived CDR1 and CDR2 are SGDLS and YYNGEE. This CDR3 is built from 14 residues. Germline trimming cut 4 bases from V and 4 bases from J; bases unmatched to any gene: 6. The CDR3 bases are TGTGCCAGCAGCCCCTGGACAGGGGAATACGAGCAGTACTTC. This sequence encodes CASSPWTGEYEQYF.

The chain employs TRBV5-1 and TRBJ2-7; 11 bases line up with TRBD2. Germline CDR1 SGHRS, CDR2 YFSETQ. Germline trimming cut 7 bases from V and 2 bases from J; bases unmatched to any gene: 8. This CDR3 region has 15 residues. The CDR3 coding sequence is TGCGCCAGCTGCCCTGGGACTAGCGGAACCTACGAGCAGTACTTC. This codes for CASCPGTSGTYEQYF.

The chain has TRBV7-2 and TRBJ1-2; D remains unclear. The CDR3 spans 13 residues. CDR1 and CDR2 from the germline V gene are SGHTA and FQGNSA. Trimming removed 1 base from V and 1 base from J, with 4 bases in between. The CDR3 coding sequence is TGTGCCAGCAGCTTAGGTCTTAACTATGGCTACACCTTC. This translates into CASSLGLNYGYTF.

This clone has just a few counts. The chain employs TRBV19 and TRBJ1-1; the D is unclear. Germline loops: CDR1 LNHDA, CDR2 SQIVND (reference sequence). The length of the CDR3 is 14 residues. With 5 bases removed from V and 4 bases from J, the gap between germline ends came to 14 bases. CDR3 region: CASSPQVGSTEAFF. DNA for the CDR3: TGTGCCAGTAGTCCTCAAGTCGGGAGCACTGAAGCTTTCTTT.

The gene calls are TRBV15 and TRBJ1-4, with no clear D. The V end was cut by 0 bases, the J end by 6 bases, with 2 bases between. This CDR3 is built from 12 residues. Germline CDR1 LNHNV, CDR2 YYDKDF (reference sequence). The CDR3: CATSRDYEKLFF. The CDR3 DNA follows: TGTGCCACCAGCAGAGACTATGAAAAACTGTTTTTT.

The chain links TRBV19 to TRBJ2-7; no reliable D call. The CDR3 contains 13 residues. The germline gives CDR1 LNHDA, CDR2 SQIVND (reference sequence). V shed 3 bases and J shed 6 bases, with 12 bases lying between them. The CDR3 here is CASSIRSQREQYF. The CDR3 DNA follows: TGTGCCAGTAGTATCAGATCCCAACGCGAGCAGTACTTC.

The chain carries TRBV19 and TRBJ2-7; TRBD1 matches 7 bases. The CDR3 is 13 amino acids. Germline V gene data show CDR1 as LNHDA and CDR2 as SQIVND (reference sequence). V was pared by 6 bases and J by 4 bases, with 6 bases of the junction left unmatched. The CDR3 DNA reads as TGTGCCAGTAGCCCGACAGGGCCTTACGAGCAGTACTTC. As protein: CASSPTGPYEQYF.

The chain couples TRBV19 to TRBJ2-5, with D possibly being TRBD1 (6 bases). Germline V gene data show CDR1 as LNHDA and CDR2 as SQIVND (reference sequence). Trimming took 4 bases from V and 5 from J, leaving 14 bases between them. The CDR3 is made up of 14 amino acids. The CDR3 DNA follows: TGTGCCAGTAGTAACCCGGGACATACGGAGACCCAGTACTTC. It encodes CASSNPGHTETQYF.

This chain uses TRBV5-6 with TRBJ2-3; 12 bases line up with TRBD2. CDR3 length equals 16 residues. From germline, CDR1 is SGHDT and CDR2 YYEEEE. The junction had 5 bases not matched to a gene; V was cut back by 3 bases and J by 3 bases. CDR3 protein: CASSSLGLAGTDTQYF. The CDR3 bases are TGTGCCAGCAGCTCGTTAGGACTAGCGGGAACAGATACGCAGTATTTT.

DNA for the CDR3: TGTGCCAGCAGCAACAGGTCCAACTATGGCTACACCTTC. Translating gives CASSNRSNYGYTF. This sequence joins TRBV5-4 and TRBJ1-2, with D possibly matching TRBD1 (5 bases). Germline V gene sequence: CDR1 SGHNT, CDR2 YYREEE (reference sequence). V was clipped by 4 bases and J by 2 bases, with 9 bases between them. This CDR3 comprises 13 residues.